The next 29 T cell receptor beta chains were all read from a single sample in a study of T cell changes during pregnancy in multiple sclerosis. TCRdb's copy holds only in-frame clones and misses some; the assay was immunoSEQ multiplex PCR. Found here are about 70,000 clones, about nine tenths of them singletons; the top ten hold 2% to 2.5%. Sequenced here: peripheral blood, sampled in the first trimester of pregnancy. Source of these receptors: a female donor with multiple sclerosis, enrolled in a pregnancy study.

This sequence joins TRBV27 and TRBJ1-1; 10 nucleotides align to TRBD1. The CDR3 covers 15 residues. Germline-derived CDR1 and CDR2 are MNHEY and SMNVEV (reference sequence). Trimming cost V 4 bases and J 1 base; bases outside gene matches: 3. The CDR3 is CASSSGTGANTEAFF. For the CDR3, the DNA is TGTGCCAGCAGTTCGGGGACAGGGGCGAACACTGAAGCTTTCTTT.

This clone was observed a single time. This chain uses TRBV6-1 with TRBJ1-1, with a tentative D call TRBD1 (5 bases). V was shortened by 2 bases and J by 7 bases, with 14 bases between the two germline ends. The CDR3 runs to 14 residues. Germline V CDR1 and CDR2: MNHNS, SASEGT. The CDR3 is CASSELVGLIEAFF. CDR3 sequence (DNA): TGTGCCAGCAGTGAATTAGTGGGGCTGATTGAAGCTTTCTTT.

This chain links TRBV30 with TRBJ2-7; 15 positions agree with TRBD2. After removal of 3 bases from V and 6 bases from J, the junction contained 12 bases not matched to a gene. This CDR3 is 17 amino acids long. Germline V gene lookup returns CDR1 GTSNPN and CDR2 SVGIG (reference sequence). The CDR3 DNA reads TGTGCCTGGAGGTCCCCGGGACTAGCGGGAGGTCCCCCCGAGCAGTACTTC. Protein: CAWRSPGLAGGPPEQYF.

J is TRBJ1-4 and V is TRBV27; 7 nucleotides line up with TRBD1. The CDR3 is made up of 13 amino acids. Germline V lookup: CDR1 MNHEY, CDR2 SMNVEV (reference sequence). V shed 7 bases, J shed 7 bases, and the junction held 6 bases outside the gene matches. The CDR3 nucleotides read TGTGCCAGCACAGGGGGTAGGAGTGAAAAACTGTTTTTT. Translation gives CASTGGRSEKLFF.

This sequence joins TRBV5-8 and TRBJ2-3; D perhaps matches TRBD2 (6 bases). Trimming shortened V by 5 bases and J by 0 bases, and 13 bases separated the two germline ends. Germline V gene lookup returns CDR1 SGHTS and CDR2 YDEGEE. The CDR3 is 15 amino acids. The CDR3 protein is CASSTDYQSTDTQYF. The CDR3 region has the DNA TGTGCCAGCAGTACGGACTACCAGAGCACAGATACGCAGTATTTT.

The chain uses TRBV19 and TRBJ1-1; the D is unclear. The CDR3 is 11 amino acids. Germline-derived CDR1 and CDR2 are LNHDA and SQIVND (reference sequence). The ends were cut back, 3 bases at V and 8 bases at J, with 7 bases in the middle. The CDR3 coding sequence is TGTGCCAGTAGTATGGGCTTCGAAGCTTTCTTT. Encoded protein: CASSMGFEAFF.

The chain links TRBV6-1 to TRBJ1-5; 11 nucleotides agree with TRBD1. V lost 3 bases to trimming and J lost 5 bases; unmatched junction nucleotides: 3. CDR1 and CDR2 from the germline V gene are MNHNS and SASEGT. This CDR3 has 15 amino acids. CDR3 loop: CASSDGQGAYQPQHF. As DNA, the CDR3 is TGTGCCAGCAGTGATGGACAGGGGGCTTATCAGCCCCAGCATTTT.

The CDR3 region is CASSQAHRSQETQYF. In DNA, the CDR3 is TGCGCCAGCAGCCAGGCTCACAGGAGCCAAGAGACCCAGTACTTC. The genes are TRBV4-1 and TRBJ2-5; TRBD1 is a possible D gene (5 bases). The CDR3 contains 15 residues. The germline CDR1 and CDR2 sequences are MGHRA and YSYEKL. V shed 3 bases and J shed 1 base, with 12 bases lying between them.

This chain joins TRBV18 and TRBJ1-1; no clear D. The V gene's germline CDR1 is KGHSH and CDR2 LQKENI. The V gene lost 2 bases and the J gene lost 1 base, with 11 bases spanning the gap. The CDR3 totals 15 residues. The CDR3 protein is CASSPSQQQNTEAFF. The CDR3 DNA sequence: TGTGCCAGCTCACCATCCCAACAGCAGAACACTGAAGCTTTCTTT.

This rearrangement joins TRBV11-2 to TRBJ1-4, with a possible D match to TRBD1 (5 bases). This CDR3 has 13 amino acids. V lost 5 bases, J lost 2 bases, and 6 bases lay in between. Looked up from germline, CDR1 is SGHAT and CDR2 is FQNNGV. CDR3 sequence reads: CASSKGTNEKLFF. The CDR3 DNA reads as TGTGCCAGCAGCAAGGGGACTAATGAAAAACTGTTTTTT.

The chain's CDR3 is CASGQGARQPQHF. The CDR3 region has the DNA TGTGCCAGCGGGCAGGGGGCTCGGCAGCCCCAGCATTTT. The chain combines TRBV2 with TRBJ1-5; 8 nucleotides align to TRBD1. The CDR3 loop spans 13 amino acids. V was clipped by 8 bases and J by 7 bases; unmatched bases: 7. Germline loops: CDR1 SNHLY, CDR2 FYNNEI.

The chain carries TRBV11-1 and TRBJ2-7; 8 positions agree with TRBD2. Germline loops: CDR1 SGHAT, CDR2 FQDESV (reference sequence). The junction had 6 bases not matched to a gene; V was cut back by 5 bases and J by 0 bases. The CDR3 contains 15 residues. The CDR3 nucleotides read TGTGCCAGCAGCCGGGCGGCGGGAGGCTCCTACGAGCAGTACTTC. It encodes CASSRAAGGSYEQYF.

This rearrangement joins TRBV2 to TRBJ2-3; D not resolved. The germline CDR1 and CDR2 sequences are SNHLY and FYNNEI. Trimming stripped 3 bases from V and 3 bases from J, with 10 bases between. The CDR3 has 14 residues. CDR3 sequence reads: CASSEWKRTDTQYF. CDR3 sequence (DNA): TGTGCCAGCAGTGAGTGGAAGCGAACAGATACGCAGTATTTT. Full variable domain (remainder filled in from reference TRBV2 and TRBJ2-3): EPEVTQTPSHQVTQMGQEVILRCVPISNHLYFYWYRQILGQKVEFLVSFYNNEISEKSEIFDDQFSVERPDGSNFTLKIRSTKLEDSAMYFCASSEWKRTDTQYFGPGTRLTVL.

The genes are TRBV6-1 and TRBJ2-1, with 9 bases matching TRBD1. The CDR3 loop spans 15 amino acids. From germline, CDR1 is MNHNS and CDR2 SASEGT. With 6 bases clipped from V and 1 base from J, the junction kept 4 bases outside the gene matches. The CDR3: CASREQGASYNEQFF. The CDR3 DNA reads as TGTGCCAGCAGGGAACAGGGGGCATCCTACAATGAGCAGTTCTTC.

The chain joins TRBV11-2 to TRBJ1-1, with TRBD1 identical over 7 bases. Germline lookup yields CDR1 SGHAT and CDR2 FQNNGV. The V gene end was trimmed by 4 bases and the J gene end by 2 bases; junction bases not matched to a gene: 13. The CDR3 has 17 residues. CDR3: CASSSFRGGLGNTEAFF. For the CDR3, the DNA is TGTGCCAGCAGCTCGTTCCGAGGGGGCCTGGGTAACACTGAAGCTTTCTTT.

The V gene is TRBV7-2, the J gene TRBJ2-1; 12 bases are a match to TRBD2. The CDR3 contains 16 residues. Losses at the gene ends were 5 bases for V and 6 bases for J; bases not matched to a gene: 8. The germline V gene has CDR1 SGHTA and CDR2 FQGNSA. CDR3 in DNA: TGTGCCAGCAGCCGACAGACTAGCGGGAGTTCCAATGAGCAGTTCTTC. Its translation: CASSRQTSGSSNEQFF.

CDR3 bases: TGCGCCAGCGTAGCGGGAGGGCCGCGTTACGAGCAGTACTTC. Protein sequence: CASVAGGPRYEQYF. The chain has TRBV10-1 and TRBJ2-7, with 11 positions matching TRBD2. Losses at the gene ends were 8 bases for V and 4 bases for J; bases not matched to a gene: 7. The germline V gene has CDR1 WNHNN and CDR2 SYGVQD (reference sequence). The CDR3 consists of 14 residues.

V and J are TRBV10-3 and TRBJ1-5, with TRBD1 as a possible D gene (5 bases). The V end lost 0 bases, the J end lost 2 bases, and 8 bases lay between the germline ends. Germline V CDR1 and CDR2: ENHRY, SYGVKD. This CDR3 comprises 15 residues. The CDR3 nucleotides are TGTGCCATCAGTGAGTCCAGGGCGGGCAATCAGCCCCAGCATTTT. Protein sequence: CAISESRAGNQPQHF.

The rearrangement joins TRBV7-9 to TRBJ2-7; D is possibly TRBD1 (5 bases). Germline V lookup: CDR1 SEHNR, CDR2 FQNEAQ (reference sequence). V lost 5 bases and J 3 bases, leaving 14 bases between the germline ends. The CDR3 covers 14 residues. CDR3 coding DNA: TGTGCCAGCAGCCCCCTCGGACAAAACTACGAGCAGTACTTC. Its protein is CASSPLGQNYEQYF.

The chain is built from TRBV5-6 and TRBJ2-7; TRBD2 might be the D (6 bases). The CDR3 contains 15 residues. Germline V lookup: CDR1 SGHDT, CDR2 YYEEEE. The V gene lost 4 bases and the J gene lost 6 bases, with 20 bases spanning the gap. Here the CDR3 reads CASSGAGVAVLEQYF. The CDR3 region has the DNA TGTGCCAGCAGCGGGGCCGGGGTAGCGGTGCTCGAGCAGTACTTC.

The rearrangement uses TRBV30 and TRBJ1-3; tentative D call: TRBD1 (5 bases). CDR3 length: 16 amino acids. Trimming removed 1 base at V and 0 bases at J, with 13 bases between. Germline V gene data show CDR1 as GTSNPN and CDR2 as SVGIG (reference sequence). CDR3 amino acids: CAWSGGGPSSGNTIYF. The CDR3 coding sequence is TGTGCCTGGAGTGGGGGGGGACCCAGCTCTGGAAACACCATATATTTT.

The J gene is TRBJ2-3, the V gene TRBV2; D is possibly TRBD2 (7 bases). The CDR3 totals 19 residues. V shed 2 bases and J shed 0 bases, with 21 bases lying between them. Germline lookup yields CDR1 SNHLY and CDR2 FYNNEI. CDR3 DNA sequence: TGTGCCAGCAGTGAAAGGGGAGGGGGATCTACTGGGAGCACAGATACGCAGTATTTT. Amino acid sequence: CASSERGGGSTGSTDTQYF.

The chain joins TRBV7-9 to TRBJ2-1, with TRBD2 matching over 8 bases. This CDR3 contains 15 residues. After removal of 1 base from V and 7 bases from J, the junction contained 6 bases not matched to a gene. Germline V gives CDR1 SEHNR, CDR2 FQNEAQ (reference sequence). The CDR3 DNA reads as TGTGCCAGCAGCTTAGTCGGGAGGGCCGGGAATGAGCAGTTCTTC. Translation gives CASSLVGRAGNEQFF.

V usage is TRBV5-4 and J usage is TRBJ1-1; no clear D gene. The V gene lost 3 bases and the J gene lost 3 bases, with 12 bases spanning the gap. The CDR3 extends over 14 amino acids. The germline V gene has CDR1 SGHNT and CDR2 YYREEE (reference sequence). In nucleotides, the CDR3 is TGTGCCAGCAGCTCGACCGGGTCCTACACTGAAGCTTTCTTT. Translated, it gives CASSSTGSYTEAFF.

This clone appeared a single time. The genes are TRBV6-1 and TRBJ2-7; the D is unclear. Germline CDR1 is MNHNS and CDR2 is SASEGT. V was cut by 3 bases and J by 3 bases, with 9 bases left in between. The CDR3 has 13 amino acids. CDR3 nucleotides: TGTGCCAGCAGTGATCGGTTATTCTACGAGCAGTACTTC. As protein: CASSDRLFYEQYF.

CDR3: CASSSGTENTEAFF. For the CDR3, the DNA is TGTGCCAGCAGTTCCGGGACAGAGAACACTGAAGCTTTCTTT. J is TRBJ1-1 and V is TRBV2; 7 bases are a match to TRBD1. Germline V gives CDR1 SNHLY, CDR2 FYNNEI. V gave up 5 bases and J gave up 1 base; unmatched junction bases: 4. The CDR3 totals 14 residues.

The DNA of the CDR3 is TGTGCCAGCAGCGTAGATCCAGGTGAAAAGACCCAGTACTTC. This sequence encodes CASSVDPGEKTQYF. The V gene is TRBV9, the J gene TRBJ2-5, with no clear D. This CDR3 has 14 amino acids. Germline CDR1 and CDR2: SGDLS and YYNGEE. Trimming took off 0 bases at V and 6 bases at J, with 12 bases between the two ends. The full variable domain, completed using reference TRBV9 and TRBJ2-5, is DSGVTQTPKHLITATGQRVTLRCSPRSGDLSVYWYQQSLDQGLQFLIQYYNGEERAKGNILERFSAQQFPDLHSELNLSSLELGDSALYFCASSVDPGEKTQYFGPGTRLLVL.

The chain joins TRBV7-8 to TRBJ1-1; 9 bases align to TRBD1. CDR1 and CDR2 (germline): SGHVS, FQNEAQ. Unmatched junction bases numbered 5, after V lost 6 bases and J lost 0 bases. This CDR3 comprises 15 residues. CDR3 protein: CASRGTGSLNTEAFF. DNA for the CDR3: TGTGCCAGCAGAGGGACAGGGTCATTGAACACTGAAGCTTTCTTT.

This clone was seen once. This chain links TRBV5-6 with TRBJ1-2; 10 bases are shared with TRBD1. After removal of 0 bases from V and 2 bases from J, the junction contained 7 bases not matched to a gene. This CDR3 contains 17 residues. Per germline, CDR1 SGHDT and CDR2 YYEEEE. CDR3: CASSLAIGTGANYGYTF. The CDR3 DNA reads TGTGCCAGCAGCTTGGCTATCGGGACAGGGGCCAACTATGGCTACACCTTC.